This is a list of T cell receptor beta chains from one sample in a study of blood T cell repertoires in COVID-19. Only in-frame clones appear in the TCRdb table, and some are missing; sequencing was by immunoSEQ multiplex PCR. The sample carries fewer than 350,000 clones, about 89% recorded once. Sequenced input: peripheral blood. The receptors stem from a man aged 35-49 years with acute or convalescent COVID-19. Each CDR3 is given with its conserved first and last residue. The D gene is left open where the match is weak. Only some rows state a clone size, as once, few, many or a class for expanded clones.

TRBV3-1/TRBV3-2	-	-	TRBJ2-7	TGTGCCAGCAGCGACAGATTCTCCTACGAGCAGTACTTC	CASSDRFSYEQYF
TRBV6-2/TRBV6-3	TRBD2	once	TRBJ2-1	TGTGCCAGCAGTTACTACGCGGGGGATCCCTACAATGAGCAGTTCTTC	CASSYYAGDPYNEQFF
TRBV11-2	-	-	TRBJ2-2	TGTGCCAGCAGCTTATGGGCAGAGTACACCGGGGAGCTGTTTTTT	CASSLWAEYTGELFF
TRBV30	-	-	TRBJ1-1	TGTGCCTGGAGGAGGATGCTGAACACTGAAGCTTTCTTT	CAWRRMLNTEAFF
TRBV2	-	-	TRBJ1-1	TGTGCCAGCATCATTGGAGGGCTGAACACTGAAGCTTTCTTT	CASIIGGLNTEAFF
TRBV3-1/TRBV3-2	-	-	TRBJ1-2	TGTGCCAGCACCGGGTCTAACTATGGCTACACCTTC	CASTGSNYGYTF
TRBV5-8	-	-	TRBJ1-2	TGTGCCAGCACCCGGGGGGTCTCCTATGGCTACACCTTC	CASTRGVSYGYTF
TRBV5-1	-	-	TRBJ1-1	TGCGCCAGCAGCCTTACCGGGACTCACACTGAAGCTTTCTTT	CASSLTGTHTEAFF
TRBV2	-	few	TRBJ2-2	TGTGCCAGCAGCCAGATCGGGGAGCTGTTTTTT	CASSQIGELFF
TRBV29-1	TRBD2	once	TRBJ2-1	TGCAGCGTTGTGCCGTTAGCGGGGGTGTCCTACAATGAGCAGTTCTTC	CSVVPLAGVSYNEQFF
TRBV12-5	TRBD2	-	TRBJ2-1	TGTGCTAGTGGTTTAACCTTGACTAGCGGGGGGTCCTACAATGAGCAGTTCTTC	CASGLTLTSGGSYNEQFF
TRBV4-1	-	-	TRBJ1-2	TGCGCCAGCAGCCAAGCACTGATTACCGGGACTGACCGTAGAGGCTACACCTTC	CASSQALITGTDRRGYTF
TRBV18	-	-	TRBJ1-1	TGTGCCAGCTCACGAAAACAGGGGAACACTGAAGCTTTCTTT	CASSRKQGNTEAFF
TRBV6-1	-	-	TRBJ1-6	TGTGCCAGCAGTGATCCGGGGAGTCGGTCACCCCTCCACTTT	CASSDPGSRSPLHF
TRBV29-1	-	-	TRBJ2-7	TGCAGCGTCTCGCCCCAGGGAGGCTACGAGCAGTACTTC	CSVSPQGGYEQYF
TRBV19	TRBD1	-	TRBJ1-6	TGTGCCAGTAGTGCCTACGGACAGGGGACGGGCTCACCCCTCCACTTT	CASSAYGQGTGSPLHF
TRBV7-2	TRBD1	-	TRBJ2-7	TGTGCCAGCAGCTCCAGGGGGCAACCCTTTCAAAAGTACTTC	CASSSRGQPFQKYF
TRBV6-5	TRBD1	-	TRBJ1-6	TGTGCCAGCAGTTCCCGGACAGGGGATAATTCACCCCTCCACTTT	CASSSRTGDNSPLHF
TRBV10-1	-	-	TRBJ2-1	TGCGCCAGCAGTGCTGGGGCCTACTCCTACAATGAGCAGTTCTTC	CASSAGAYSYNEQFF
TRBV2	-	-	TRBJ1-3	TGTGCCAGCAGCTCCTTGCCAGGGGCCAGCTCTGGAAACACCATATATTTT	CASSSLPGASSGNTIYF
TRBV6-5	-	-	TRBJ1-1	TGTGCCAGCAGTTACTCGGGGCAGATGAACACTGAAGCTTTCTTT	CASSYSGQMNTEAFF
TRBV5-4	TRBD1	-	TRBJ1-1	TGTGCCAGCAGCGTAATAACAGGGGGCACTGAAGCTTTCTTT	CASSVITGGTEAFF
TRBV5-4	-	-	TRBJ2-1	TGTGCCAGCAGCTTGAGTGGGGGCCGTGAGCAGTTCTTC	CASSLSGGREQFF
TRBV5-1	TRBD1	-	TRBJ2-1	TGCGCCAGCAGCTTGGGACAGGGGATCGATGAGCAGTTCTTC	CASSLGQGIDEQFF
TRBV4-2	-	few	TRBJ2-2	TGTGCCAGCAGCCAAGATCCGGGGGGCGAGGACACCGGGGAGCTGTTTTTT	CASSQDPGGEDTGELFF
TRBV7-3	-	-	TRBJ2-1	TGTGCCAGCAGCTTAATGGCCGGGGATGAGCAGTTCTTC	CASSLMAGDEQFF
TRBV18	-	once	TRBJ1-5	TGTGCCAGCTCACCTTCCTCTTCCTATCAGCCCCAGCATTTT	CASSPSSSYQPQHF
TRBV6-2/TRBV6-3	TRBD1	-	TRBJ1-5	TGTGCCAGCAGCCGGACAGGGGGCTTCAATCAGCCCCAGCATTTT	CASSRTGGFNQPQHF
TRBV6-5	-	-	TRBJ1-1	TGTGCCAGCAGTTACTACCGGGGAAACACTGAAGCTTTCTTT	CASSYYRGNTEAFF
TRBV5-4	TRBD2	-	TRBJ2-3	TGTGCCAGCAGCTTGGCAGCGGGGGCCCTTCCGGGAGATACGCAGTATTTT	CASSLAAGALPGDTQYF
TRBV7-2	-	few	TRBJ2-2	TGTGCCAGCAGCCATAGACAGACCACCGGGGAGCTGTTTTTT	CASSHRQTTGELFF
TRBV24-1	TRBD1	-	TRBJ1-5	TGTGCCACCAGTGACCCTGGACAGGGGGTCGGTAATCAGCCCCAGCATTTT	CATSDPGQGVGNQPQHF
TRBV4-1	TRBD1	-	TRBJ2-7	TGCGCCAGCAGCCAGGCGGGACAGGGTTCCTACGAGCAGTACTTC	CASSQAGQGSYEQYF
TRBV14	TRBD1	-	TRBJ1-4	TGTGCCAGCAGACAACAGGGGGCTAGTAATGAAAAACTGTTTTTT	CASRQQGASNEKLFF
TRBV7-9	-	-	TRBJ2-7	TGTGCCAGCAGCTCCTCGTCCTTCTCCTACGAGCAGTACTTC	CASSSSSFSYEQYF
TRBV11-2	-	-	TRBJ1-2	TGTGCCAGCACGACGCCGGGGGGCTATGGCTACACCTTC	CASTTPGGYGYTF
TRBV3-1/TRBV3-2	-	-	TRBJ1-5	TGTGCCAGCAGCCAAGACCAGGGGCAGCCCCAGCATTTT	CASSQDQGQPQHF
TRBV27	-	-	TRBJ1-2	TGTGCCAGCAAAGGCGGGGCCCGGGATGGCTACACCTTC	CASKGGARDGYTF
TRBV10-1	TRBD2	-	TRBJ2-1	TGCGCCAGCAGTGAGGGGACTAGCGGGGGGGTTTGGCATGAGCAGTTCTTC	CASSEGTSGGVWHEQFF
TRBV12-5	-	-	TRBJ2-7	TGTGCTAGTGGTTTGGGACAACCCTACGAGCAGTACTTC	CASGLGQPYEQYF
TRBV6-2/TRBV6-3	-	once	TRBJ1-5	TGTGCCAGCAGTTACTCGACAGCGGGGCAGCCCCAGCATTTT	CASSYSTAGQPQHF
TRBV7-8	-	-	TRBJ1-5	TGTGCCAGCAGCTTAGCCCCGGGGGGGGTTGGCAATCAGCCCCAGCATTTT	CASSLAPGGVGNQPQHF
TRBV2	-	-	TRBJ2-1	TGTGCCAGCAGTCCGGACTGGAACAATGAGCAGTTCTTC	CASSPDWNNEQFF
TRBV7-8	TRBD1	-	TRBJ2-5	TGTGCCAGCAGCTGGGGGACAGCCCAAGAGACCCAGTACTTC	CASSWGTAQETQYF
TRBV2	-	-	TRBJ2-2	TGTGCCAGCAGTGCCGGGACAAACACCGGGGAGCTGTTTTTT	CASSAGTNTGELFF
TRBV6-5	-	-	TRBJ1-6	TGTGCCAGCAGTTACCTGAATTCACCCCTCCACTTT	CASSYLNSPLHF
TRBV24-1	-	-	TRBJ2-7	TGTGCCACCAGTGACCCCGGAGGAACAGGGAGCCGGGACGAGCAGTACTTC	CATSDPGGTGSRDEQYF
TRBV27	-	-	TRBJ1-3	TGTGCCAGCAGTCCGTTTACAGGTGCTCTCGGAAACACCATATATTTT	CASSPFTGALGNTIYF
TRBV5-1	TRBD2	-	TRBJ2-7	TGCGCCAGCAGCTTGAACGGGGGGGCCTTCAACTTC	CASSLNGGAFNF
TRBV19	-	-	TRBJ1-4	TGTGCCAGCCAGAGACTCGGTTCAACTAATGAAAAACTGTTTTTT	CASQRLGSTNEKLFF
TRBV2	-	once	TRBJ1-5	TGTGCCAGCAGTCCCAAGACTAGTCAGCCCCAGCATTTT	CASSPKTSQPQHF
TRBV24-1	-	-	TRBJ1-5	TGTGCCACCAGTGATCCACAGGGTAATCAGCCCCAGCATTTT	CATSDPQGNQPQHF
TRBV19	-	-	TRBJ2-1	TGTGCCAGTAGTACCTCTATTCACAATGAGCAGTTCTTC	CASSTSIHNEQFF
TRBV12-5	TRBD2	once	TRBJ2-3	TGTGCTAGTGGTGCGGGGGGGCCAAGTCGAGATACGCAGTATTTT	CASGAGGPSRDTQYF